Included here is one T cell receptor (beta chain) sequence, with context. TCRdb reprocessed the 5' RACE reads via MiXCR and lists one record per CDR3 protein. Of 52,000 or so distinct CDR3 sequences detected, 3% to 4% appear once; the ten largest clones hold 1.5% to 2%. The data belong to a study of neurological immune-mediated disorders. The receptor was isolated from a woman in her thirties or forties with multiple sclerosis. Material: CD4+ T cells from blood.

The CDR3 here is CSAGTTSGGLQFF. CDR3 DNA sequence: TGCAGTGCGGGAACCACTAGCGGGGGGCTCCAGTTCTTC. This chain links TRBV20-1 with TRBJ2-1; 12 bases are a match to TRBD2. Germline CDR1 DFQATT, CDR2 SNEGSKA (reference sequence). V was pared by 6 bases and J by 13 bases, with 10 bases of the junction left unmatched. The CDR3 spans 13 residues.